This T cell receptor beta chain came from a study of CD8 T cells in Susac syndrome. The RNA, about 0.5 to 1 ug, was put through reverse transcription using random hexamers. The TCR beta CDR3 was amplified by immunoSEQ multiplex PCR across 54 Vbeta, 13 Jbeta. TCRdb itself ran the immunoSEQ multiplex PCR reads through MiXCR, one entry per CDR3 protein. The profile shows about 300,000 distinct CDR3 sequences, almost 85% of them singletons. Germline V gene sequence: CDR1 SQVTM, CDR2 ANQGSEA. V gave up 4 bases and J gave up 5 bases, with 15 bases separating them. The CDR3 length is 13 residues. Sequencing targeted TCR beta in blood CD8+ and CD4+ T cells.

The origin of this receptor is a human donor with multiple sclerosis. The genes are TRBV29-1 and TRBJ2-7; maybe TRBD2 (6 bases). The sequenced material came from CD8+ T cells from PBMCs. This CDR3 reads CSVVVGTSNEQYF. CDR3 DNA sequence: TGCAGCGTTGTGGTTGGGACTTCGAACGAGCAGTACTTC.